This T cell receptor (beta chain) was captured in a study of T cells in Graves' hyperthyroidism and ophthalmopathy. Criteria for exclusion of patients were uncontrolled infection, other autoimmune disease, pregnancy or lactation. TCR beta CDR3 regions were amplified from RNA transcripts. The TCR CDR3 first-round RT-PCR relied on the HTBI primer set. TCRdb re-derived calls from the multiplex PCR reads in MiXCR, one entry per CDR3 protein. The profile shows approximately 600,000 distinct CDR3 sequences, 14% to 15% of them singletons. Specimen: blood. The TCR was taken from a woman aged 35 to 49 with Graves' ophthalmopathy.

In DNA, the CDR3 is TGTGCCAGCAGCAGAAGCGGGAGGGATACCGGGGAGCTGTTTTTT. Its translation is CASSRSGRDTGELFF. The J gene is TRBJ2-2, the V gene TRBV9; TRBD2 matches 10 bases. Germline CDR1 SGDLS, CDR2 YYNGEE. V shed 4 bases, J shed 5 bases, and the junction held 5 bases outside the gene matches. This CDR3 region has 15 residues. Full variable domain (rest looked up from reference TRBV9 and TRBJ2-2): DSGVTQTPKHLITATGQRVTLRCSPRSGDLSVYWYQQSLDQGLQFLIQYYNGEERAKGNILERFSAQQFPDLHSELNLSSLELGDSALYFCASSRSGRDTGELFFGEGSRLTVL.